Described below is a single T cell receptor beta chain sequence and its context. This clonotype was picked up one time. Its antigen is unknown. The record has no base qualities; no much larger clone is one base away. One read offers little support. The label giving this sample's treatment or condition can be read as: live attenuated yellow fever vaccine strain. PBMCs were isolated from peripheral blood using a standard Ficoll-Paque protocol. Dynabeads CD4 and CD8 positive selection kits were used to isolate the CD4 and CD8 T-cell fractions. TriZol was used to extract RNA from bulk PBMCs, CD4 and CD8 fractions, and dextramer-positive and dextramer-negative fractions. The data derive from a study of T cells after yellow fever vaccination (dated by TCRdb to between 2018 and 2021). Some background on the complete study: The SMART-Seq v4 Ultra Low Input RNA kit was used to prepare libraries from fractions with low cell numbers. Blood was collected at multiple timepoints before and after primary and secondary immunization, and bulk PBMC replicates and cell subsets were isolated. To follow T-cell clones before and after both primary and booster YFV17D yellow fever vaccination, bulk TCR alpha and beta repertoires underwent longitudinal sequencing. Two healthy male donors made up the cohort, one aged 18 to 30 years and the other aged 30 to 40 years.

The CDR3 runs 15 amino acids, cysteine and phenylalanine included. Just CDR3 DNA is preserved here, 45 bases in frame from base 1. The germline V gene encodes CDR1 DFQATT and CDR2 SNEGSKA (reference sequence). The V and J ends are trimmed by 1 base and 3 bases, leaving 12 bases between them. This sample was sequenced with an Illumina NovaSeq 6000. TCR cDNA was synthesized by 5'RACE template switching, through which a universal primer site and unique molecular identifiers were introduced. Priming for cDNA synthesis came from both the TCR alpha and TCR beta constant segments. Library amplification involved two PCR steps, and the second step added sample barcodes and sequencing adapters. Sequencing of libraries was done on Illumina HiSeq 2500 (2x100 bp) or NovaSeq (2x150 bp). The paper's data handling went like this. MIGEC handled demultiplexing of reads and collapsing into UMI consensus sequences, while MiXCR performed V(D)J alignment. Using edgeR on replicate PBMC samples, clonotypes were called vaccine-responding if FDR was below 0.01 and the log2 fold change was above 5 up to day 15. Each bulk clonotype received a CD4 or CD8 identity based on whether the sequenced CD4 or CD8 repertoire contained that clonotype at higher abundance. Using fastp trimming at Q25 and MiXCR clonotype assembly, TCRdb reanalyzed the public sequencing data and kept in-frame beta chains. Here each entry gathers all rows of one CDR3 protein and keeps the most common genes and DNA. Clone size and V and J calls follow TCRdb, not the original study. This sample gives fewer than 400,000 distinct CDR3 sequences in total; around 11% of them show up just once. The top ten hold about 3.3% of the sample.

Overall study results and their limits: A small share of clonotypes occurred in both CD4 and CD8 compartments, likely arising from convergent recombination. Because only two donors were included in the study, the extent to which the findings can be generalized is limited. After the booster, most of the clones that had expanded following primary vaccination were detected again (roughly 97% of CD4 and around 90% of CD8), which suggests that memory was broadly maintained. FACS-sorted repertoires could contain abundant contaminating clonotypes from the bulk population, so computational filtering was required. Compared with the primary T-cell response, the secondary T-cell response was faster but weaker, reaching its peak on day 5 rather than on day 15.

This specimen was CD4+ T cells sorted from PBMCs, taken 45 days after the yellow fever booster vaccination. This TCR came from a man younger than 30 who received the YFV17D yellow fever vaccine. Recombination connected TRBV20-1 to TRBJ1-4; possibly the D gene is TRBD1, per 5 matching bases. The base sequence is TGCAGTGCTAGAGTCACGGCAGGGCCTAATGAAAAACTGTTTTTT. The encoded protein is CSARVTAGPNEKLFF.